This TCR beta chain was documented in a study of shared clonotypes between healthy human individuals. The study drew its donors from healthy HIV-negative adults without recent acute infections or vaccinations. The J segment lost 4 bases and the V segment lost 1 base, leaving 7 bases of the junction unmatched. There are 15 residues in the CDR3. Germline V gives CDR1 SGHTA, CDR2 FQGNSA. Profiling relied on immunoSEQ multiplex PCR, and the TCRdb table lists in-frame clones only, not all of them. The sample yields about 470,000 clones, 79% seen once. Sequencing used PBMCs. This chain uses TRBV7-2 with TRBJ2-7, with 7 bases matching TRBD1. The receptor's source is a woman in her forties in good health. Some clones in this sample may be carry-over from other donors' samples. As DNA, the CDR3 is TGTGCCAGCAGCTTAGGGCCAGGGGGTGAGTACGAGCAGTACTTC. It encodes CASSLGPGGEYEQYF.